These T cell receptor beta chains were read from a single sample in a study of blood T cell repertoires in COVID-19. Generated by immunoSEQ multiplex PCR, the TCRdb table keeps only in-frame clones and is missing some. The sample consists of about 370,000 clones, 80% to 90% of them appearing once. The sample consisted of PBMCs or T cells enriched from blood (not recorded which). Receptors were obtained from a man aged 18-30 years who had recovered from COVID-19. Both conserved end residues are part of each CDR3. The D gene is left open where the match is weak. Clone size appears in some rows only: once, few, many, or a class for an expanded clone.

>TRBJ1-4|-|-|TRBV12-3/TRBV12-4
TGTGCCAGCAGTTTTAGCAAGGAAAAACTGTTTTTT
CASSFSKEKLFF
>TRBJ2-6|TRBD1|-|TRBV14
TGTGCCAGCAGCCAAGATCCGGGACAGCGAGGCAACGTCCTGACTTTC
CASSQDPGQRGNVLTF
>TRBJ2-2|TRBD1|-|TRBV27
TGTGCCAGCACCCCTCGCCTTAGACAGGGGGTTAACACCGGGGAGCTGTTTTTT
CASTPRLRQGVNTGELFF
>TRBJ1-2|-|-|TRBV12-3/TRBV12-4
TGTGCCAGCAGTTCCTCCGGGATATATGGCTACACCTTC
CASSSSGIYGYTF
>TRBJ2-7|-|-|TRBV6-5
TGTGCCAGCAGTTACGATCCTCTGGCGGTACGACACTTC
CASSYDPLAVRHF
>TRBJ1-1|TRBD1|-|TRBV30
TGTGCCTGGAGTAGGACAGGGGGGGTGGCTTTCTTT
CAWSRTGGVAFF
>TRBJ1-2|-|-|TRBV5-1
TGCGCCAGCAGCTTGGAACCGCCGACTTATGGCTACACCTTC
CASSLEPPTYGYTF
>TRBJ1-1|-|-|TRBV6-5
TGTGCCAGCACCCTAGCTGGAGGGAAGGCTGAAGCTTTCTTT
CASTLAGGKAEAFF
>TRBJ2-5|-|-|TRBV10-3
TGTGCCATCAGCGAGCTCTTAGAGAGAGAGACCCAGTACTTC
CAISELLERETQYF
>TRBJ2-5|-|once|TRBV27
TGTGCCAGCAGTTTTTTGGGGAGGGAGACCCAGTACTTC
CASSFLGRETQYF
>TRBJ1-4|TRBD1|-|TRBV25-1
TGTGCCAGCAGTGTTGGACAGGGGGGCGAAAAACTGTTTTTT
CASSVGQGGEKLFF
>TRBJ1-1|-|few|TRBV19
TGTGCCAGTAGTATAGCAGGGGTAGGCACTGAAGCTTTCTTT
CASSIAGVGTEAFF
>TRBJ1-2|TRBD1|-|TRBV2
TGTGCCAGCCGGACAGGGGTCTACTATGGCTACACCTTC
CASRTGVYYGYTF
>TRBJ2-3|-|-|TRBV19
TGTGCCACCCGGCGGGGACAGACGGGCGGGAGGTTCGCAGATACGCAGTATTTT
CATRRGQTGGRFADTQYF
>TRBJ2-1|TRBD2|-|TRBV28
TGTGCCAGCATTGAGGGGCGGGGGTATGAGCAGTTCTTC
CASIEGRGYEQFF
>TRBJ2-7|-|-|TRBV7-2
TGTGCCAGCAGCTCACCGCCGGTATACGAGCAGTACTTC
CASSSPPVYEQYF
>TRBJ1-4|-|-|TRBV18
TGTGCCAGCTCACGGGGCCAGGGTAATGAAAAACTGTTTTTT
CASSRGQGNEKLFF
>TRBJ1-1|TRBD1|-|TRBV5-1
TGCGCCAGCAGTAAGGGACAGGGGGGCTCTGAAGCTTTCTTT
CASSKGQGGSEAFF
>TRBJ1-1|-|-|TRBV6-5
TGTGCCAGCAGTCTGAGCGGGGTCACTGAAGCTTTCTTT
CASSLSGVTEAFF
>TRBJ1-1|-|few|TRBV28
TGTGCCACCCAGGAGGGCTCGGTCACTGAAGCTTTCTTT
CATQEGSVTEAFF
>TRBJ1-3|-|-|TRBV7-9
TGTGCCAGCAGCTTAAGAGGACTCTCTGGAAACACCATATATTTT
CASSLRGLSGNTIYF
>TRBJ2-3|-|-|TRBV12-3/TRBV12-4
TGTGCCAGCAGCCCCGGGACAGATACGCAGTATTTT
CASSPGTDTQYF
>TRBJ1-1|-|-|TRBV10-1
TGCGCCAGCAGATTAAAACAGGATTCGAACACTGAAGCTTTCTTT
CASRLKQDSNTEAFF
>TRBJ2-7|TRBD1|-|TRBV28
TGTGCCAGCAGCCCCAGGGGGCGATACTCCTACGAGCAGTACTTC
CASSPRGRYSYEQYF
>TRBJ1-1|-|-|TRBV28
TGTGCCAGCAGTTCCCAGGGCCTTGAAGCTTTCTTT
CASSSQGLEAFF
>TRBJ2-7|-|-|TRBV18
TGTGCCAGCTCACCACCTCTTGGGGGGGCCCCCTCCTACGAGCAGTACTTC
CASSPPLGGAPSYEQYF
>TRBJ2-3|TRBD1|-|TRBV5-4
TGTGCCAGCAGCCCTCAAATAAACAGCGGACAGGGTAGCACAGATACGCAGTATTTT
CASSPQINSGQGSTDTQYF
>TRBJ1-2|TRBD1|few|TRBV5-1
TGCGCCAGCAGCTTGGCCACAGGGGGCGATGGCTACACCTTC
CASSLATGGDGYTF
>TRBJ1-5|TRBD1|-|TRBV28
TGTGCCAGCAGTTTGGCACAGGGGGGCAATCAGCCCCAGCATTTT
CASSLAQGGNQPQHF
>TRBJ1-5|-|-|TRBV23-1
TGCGCCAGCAGTCAATCCTACCAGCCCCAGCATTTT
CASSQSYQPQHF
>TRBJ2-5|TRBD1|-|TRBV5-4
TGTGCCAGCAGCTTGGCCAGGGGGCAAGCGGAGACCCAGTACTTC
CASSLARGQAETQYF
>TRBJ2-7|TRBD2|-|TRBV27
TGTGCCAGCAGGCCCACTAGCGGCGGACAATACGAGCAGTACTTC
CASRPTSGGQYEQYF
>TRBJ1-6|TRBD1|-|TRBV5-4
TGTGCCAGCAGCCGACAGGGGGACAATTCACCCCTCCACTTT
CASSRQGDNSPLHF
>TRBJ1-1|-|-|TRBV18
TGTGCCAGCTCACCACCTGGGACAAGGAACACTGAAGCTTTCTTT
CASSPPGTRNTEAFF
>TRBJ2-5|TRBD2|-|TRBV5-4
TGTGCCAGCAGCTTGGCAGCGGGAGCCGGCCAAGAGACCCAGTACTTC
CASSLAAGAGQETQYF
>TRBJ1-5|-|-|TRBV13
TGTGCCAGCAGCTCCGGCAGGGGGCCCCAGCATTTT
CASSSGRGPQHF
>TRBJ2-6|-|-|TRBV19
TGTGCCAGTAGCCCCGGGGGTTACAGCCGCCACTCTGGGGCCAACGTCCTGACTTTC
CASSPGGYSRHSGANVLTF
>TRBJ1-4|TRBD1|-|TRBV6-8
TGTGCCAGCAGTTACACCGCAGGGGGCGAGAAGAAACTGTTTTTT
CASSYTAGGEKKLFF
>TRBJ1-1|-|-|TRBV7-3
TGTGCCAGCAGCTCGGGACACCTTATGAACACTGAAGCTTTCTTT
CASSSGHLMNTEAFF
>TRBJ2-7|-|-|TRBV21-1
TGTGCCAGCAGTAACCGGGACAGGGGGTACGAGCAGTACTTC
CASSNRDRGYEQYF
>TRBJ2-7|TRBD1|-|TRBV19
TGTGCCAGTAGTGCAGCTACTACAGGGGCCCCCTACGAGCAGTACTTC
CASSAATTGAPYEQYF
>TRBJ1-1|-|-|TRBV7-2
TGTGCCAGCAGCCCCCGACAGGCCATGAACACTGAAGCTTTCTTT
CASSPRQAMNTEAFF
>TRBJ1-5|-|-|TRBV28
TGTGCGACTACGGGGGGGACGGACAATCAGCCCCAGCATTTT
CATTGGTDNQPQHF
>TRBJ2-1|TRBD1|-|TRBV29-1
TGCAGCGTTGGCCCTGAGGGACAGGTAGAGGGTGAGCAGTTCTTC
CSVGPEGQVEGEQFF
>TRBJ1-3|TRBD1|-|TRBV3-1/TRBV3-2
TGTGCCAGCAGCCCCACAGGGGGTACTGGAAACACCATATATTTT
CASSPTGGTGNTIYF
>TRBJ2-1|-|few|TRBV5-1
TGCGCCAGCAGCATACAGGGTATCGACAATGAGCAGTTCTTC
CASSIQGIDNEQFF
>TRBJ1-2|TRBD1|few|TRBV14
TGTGCCAGCAGCCAAGGGGACAGTCGGCCTAGCTATGGCTACACCTTC
CASSQGDSRPSYGYTF
>TRBJ1-2|-|-|TRBV28
TGTGCCAGCAGTGCACAACAGGGTTTGGCAGGCTACACCTTC
CASSAQQGLAGYTF
>TRBJ1-5|TRBD1|-|TRBV9
TGTGCCAGCAGCGTACCCTACGGGACAGGGTTTTTTCTGGGCAATCAGCCCCAGCATTTT
CASSVPYGTGFFLGNQPQHF
>TRBJ1-4|-|once|TRBV27
TGTGCCACCCGGAGGGACGGGGTGAACGAAAAACTGTTTTTT
CATRRDGVNEKLFF
>TRBJ2-7|-|-|TRBV12-3/TRBV12-4
TGTGCCAGCAGTTTAACAGGTTTTGGTGAGCAGTACTTC
CASSLTGFGEQYF
>TRBJ1-2|-|-|TRBV11-2
TGTGCCAGCAGCTTAAGTCTGGCCCTTCCAGACTACACCTTC
CASSLSLALPDYTF
>TRBJ2-7|TRBD2|-|TRBV7-2
TGTGCCAGCAGCTTGGCGACTAGCGCAGCCTACGAGCAGTACTTC
CASSLATSAAYEQYF
>TRBJ2-7|-|-|TRBV28
TGTGCCAGCAGTTTAGGAGGGACCGTCGGGAACGAGCAGTACTTC
CASSLGGTVGNEQYF
>TRBJ2-3|-|-|TRBV7-3
TGTGCCAGCAGCTTAATGGGACTCTACACAGATACGCAGTATTTT
CASSLMGLYTDTQYF
>TRBJ2-2|TRBD2|-|TRBV29-1
TGCAGCGTCGAGAACGGGAGGGCGAACACCGGGGAGCTGTTTTTT
CSVENGRANTGELFF
>TRBJ2-6|-|-|TRBV28
TGTGCCAGCAGTTCAGGGGTCTCTGGGGCCAACGTCCTGACTTTC
CASSSGVSGANVLTF
>TRBJ1-5|-|-|TRBV6-4
TGTGCCAGCAGTGAAGGGGATGGTCAGCCCCAGCATTTT
CASSEGDGQPQHF
>TRBJ2-5|TRBD2|once|TRBV11-2
TGTGCCAGCAGCTTAGTTACTAGCGGGAGAAGAGAGACCCAGTACTTC
CASSLVTSGRRETQYF
>TRBJ1-1|-|-|TRBV29-1
TGCAGCGTTGAAGGGCCGGAGGGGCCCCCGTCGGCTTTCTTT
CSVEGPEGPPSAFF